Each of the 9 T cell receptor beta chains below was sequenced from the same sample in a study of neurological immune-mediated disorders. Via MiXCR, TCRdb re-called the 5' RACE reads, giving one row per CDR3 protein. The table records about 66,000 distinct CDR3 sequences, less than 5.5% of them present only once. What was sequenced was PBMCs. These receptors were taken from a man aged 25-45 years with multiple sclerosis.

This clonotype showed up many times. The gene calls are TRBV6-6 and TRBJ2-3; 7 nucleotides line up with TRBD1. CDR1 is MNHNY, CDR2 SVGAGI, per germline (reference sequence). V dropped 4 bases and J dropped 0; count of bases not matched to a gene: 7. This CDR3 has 16 amino acids. The CDR3 sequence: CASSFGQAFSTDTQYF. DNA of the CDR3: TGTGCCAGCAGTTTCGGACAGGCCTTTAGCACAGATACGCAGTATTTT.

Many counts were recorded for this clonotype. The V and J genes are TRBV6-5 and TRBJ1-3, with D possibly matching TRBD1 (5 bases). Germline-derived CDR1 and CDR2 are MNHEY and SVGAGI. V was pared by 0 bases and J by 4 bases, with 10 bases between. There are 15 residues in the CDR3. In DNA, the CDR3 is TGTGCCAGCAGTTACTCGCCGGGGGACGGAAACACCATATATTTT. Protein: CASSYSPGDGNTIYF.

The chain uses TRBV5-1 and TRBJ1-1, with D hard to call. Per the germline V gene, CDR1 is SGHRS and CDR2 is YFSETQ. The V and J ends lost 3 bases and 2 bases respectively, with 5 bases between them. This CDR3 comprises 12 residues. For the CDR3, the DNA is TGCGCCAGCAGCTATATAAACACTGAAGCTTTCTTT. Its protein product is CASSYINTEAFF.

This clonotype was counted at least ten times. The rearrangement uses TRBV20-1 and TRBJ2-3; D remains ambiguous. The length of the CDR3 is 14 residues. V was trimmed by 1 base and J by 1 base, leaving 9 bases between them. Looked up from germline, CDR1 is DFQATT and CDR2 is SNEGSKA (reference sequence). This chain's CDR3 is CSARAGTGTDTQYF. The CDR3 DNA follows: TGCAGTGCTAGAGCGGGCACGGGCACAGATACGCAGTATTTT.

The table lists this clonotype with a few counts. The chain recombines TRBV5-1 with TRBJ1-4; TRBD1 aligns across 10 bases. Germline values: CDR1 SGHRS, CDR2 YFSETQ. The CDR3 length is 14 residues. Germline trimming cut 4 bases from V and 8 bases from J; bases unmatched to any gene: 5. Here the CDR3 DNA reads TGCGCCAGCAGCACGGGACAGGGGCAAGAAAAACTGTTTTTT. Encoded protein: CASSTGQGQEKLFF. The variable domain in full, with the rest retrieved from reference TRBV5-1 and TRBJ1-4, is KAGVTQTPRYLIKTRGQQVTLSCSPISGHRSVSWYQQTPGQGLQFLFEYFSETQRNKGNFPGRFSGRQFSNSRSEMNVSTLELGDSALYLCASSTGQGQEKLFFGSGTQLSVL.

This clonotype was recorded many times. The J gene is TRBJ2-5, the V gene TRBV20-1; D is uncertain. CDR3 size: 13 residues. V gave up 3 bases and J gave up 5 bases, with 13 bases separating them. Germline V gives CDR1 DFQATT, CDR2 SNEGSKA (reference sequence). The CDR3 DNA reads TGCAGTGCTAGTCTCGGGCTATACGAGACCCAGTACTTC. Its translation: CSASLGLYETQYF.

The rearrangement joins TRBV10-2 to TRBJ1-4; D uncertain. This CDR3 is built from 16 residues. With 7 bases removed from V and 5 bases from J, the gap between germline ends came to 20 bases. Germline values: CDR1 WSHSY, CDR2 SAAADI. The CDR3 spells CASMKSGAGRNEKLFF. CDR3 nucleotides: TGCGCCAGCATGAAATCGGGTGCCGGGCGAAATGAAAAACTGTTTTTT.

This clonotype showed up many times. The chain carries TRBV3-1 and TRBJ1-2; 11 bases line up with TRBD1. V shed 4 bases, J shed 4 bases, and the junction held 5 bases outside the gene matches. This CDR3 has 15 residues. Per germline, CDR1 LGHDT and CDR2 YNNKEL (reference sequence). The CDR3 DNA follows: TGTGCCAGCAGCCGTACCGGGACAGGGGGCTATGGCTACACCTTC. Translation gives CASSRTGTGGYGYTF. Variable domain in full (rest from reference TRBV3-1 and TRBJ1-2): DTAVSQTPKYLVTQMGNDKSIKCEQNLGHDTMYWYKQDSKKFLKIMFSYNNKELIINETVPNRFSPKSPDKAHLNLHINSLELGDSAVYFCASSRTGTGGYGYTFGSGTRLTVV.

This clonotype was recorded many times. The genes are TRBV6-6 and TRBJ1-6; TRBD1 matches at 12 bases. V shed 8 bases, J shed 16 bases, and the junction held 12 bases outside the gene matches. Germline loops: CDR1 MNHNY, CDR2 SVGAGI (reference sequence). CDR3 size: 14 residues. The CDR3 sequence is CASGVGTGGRLLHF. CDR3 DNA sequence: TGTGCCAGCGGTGTAGGGACAGGGGGCCGGCTGCTCCACTTT.